The present entry profiles one TCR beta chain with its context. Its antigen is unknown. The entry originates in a study of CD8 T cells in Susac syndrome. The authors carried out high-throughput sequencing of TCR beta. They applied it to CD8+ and CD4+ T cells obtained from blood. Points from the study as a whole: Individuals included in the TCR sequencing and HLA analysis were acknowledged by the study to be relatively few in number.

Germline loops: CDR1 SGHRS, CDR2 YFSETQ. Unmatched junction bases numbered 6, after V lost 4 bases and J lost 4 bases. The CDR3 has 14 amino acids. Random hexamers primed reverse transcription of about 0.45 to 1 ug RNA. The CDR3 of TCR beta was amplified by immunoSEQ multiplex PCR across 54 Vbeta and 13 Jbeta. One entry per CDR3 protein, called by TCRdb with MiXCR from the immunoSEQ multiplex PCR reads. Of around 200,000 distinct CDR3 sequences in the sample, about 93% were seen once. V is TRBV5-1 and J is TRBJ2-7; 9 bases line up with TRBD1. The sequencing input was CD4+ T cells from PBMCs. This receptor was obtained from a human donor with Susac syndrome. The CDR3 DNA reads as TGCGCCAGCAGCACCGGACAGGGGAAGTACGAGCAGTACTTC. It translates to CASSTGQGKYEQYF.